This TCR beta chain appears in the sequencing data of a study of T cell changes during pregnancy in multiple sclerosis. Trimming took 6 bases from V and 7 from J; bases not matched to a gene: 7. Germline V CDR1 and CDR2: MGHDK, SYGVNS. This CDR3 contains 15 residues. Using immunoSEQ multiplex PCR, the repertoire was profiled, and TCRdb retains in-frame clones only, with some absent. The sample records some 69,000 clones, just over 90% being singletons. This clonotype was sampled from a female donor in good health, enrolled as a control in a pregnancy study. Specimen: peripheral blood, collected in the second trimester of pregnancy. This chain links TRBV25-1 with TRBJ2-3, with 13 bases lining up with TRBD2. The CDR3 coding sequence is TGTGCCAGCAGAGGACTAGCGGGGGTACGGAATACGCAGTATTTT. It codes for CASRGLAGVRNTQYF.